The rows below give T cell receptor beta chains drawn from one sample of a study of vaccination and CD4 T cells after COVID-19. MiXCR, applied by TCRdb to the PCR reads, yields one record per CDR3 protein. This table has around 30,000 distinct CDR3 sequences, approximately 49% appearing once. Sequences were derived from CD4+ T cells from blood, sampled about 7 months after SARS-CoV-2 vaccination. Receptor source: a human donor who had recovered from COVID-19. The CDR3 runs from the conserved cysteine through the conserved F or W. The D gene is left open where the match is weak. Some rows have no size entry. The others give once, few or many, or a class for an expanded clone.

V	size	D	J	DNA	CDR3
TRBV11-2	.	TRBD1	TRBJ1-2	TGTGCCAGCAGCGAGGGACAGGGCTATGGCTACACCTTC	CASSEGQGYGYTF
TRBV20-1	.	TRBD1	TRBJ2-7	TGCAGTGCTAGAAGTCAGGGGGCGGGAGAGCAGTACTTC	CSARSQGAGEQYF
TRBV27	.	TRBD2	TRBJ2-5	TGTGCCAGCAGGACTAGCGCTCAAGAGACCCAGTACTTC	CASRTSAQETQYF
TRBV20-1	few	.	TRBJ1-6	TGCAGTGCTAGAAAGGTGCAGGGTGGGAATTCACCCCTCCACTTT	CSARKVQGGNSPLHF
TRBV28	.	.	TRBJ2-6	TGTGCCAGCATCCAATCCGGGGCCAACGTCCTGACTTTC	CASIQSGANVLTF
TRBV24-1	.	TRBD1	TRBJ2-7	TGTGCCACCATCCCCCCCGGACAGGGGTCCTACGAGCAGTACTTC	CATIPPGQGSYEQYF
TRBV20-1	.	TRBD2	TRBJ2-3	TGCAGTGCTCCTCGTGGTAGCGGGATTTCGACAGATACGCAGTATTTT	CSAPRGSGISTDTQYF
TRBV27	few	.	TRBJ2-5	TGTGCCAGCAGTTGGGGTGGTCCATGGACTAAAGAGACCCAGTACTTC	CASSWGGPWTKETQYF
TRBV6-1	.	TRBD1	TRBJ1-1	TGTGCCAGCAGCAGCCCGGGACAGTATTGGGGTGAAGCTTTCTTT	CASSSPGQYWGEAFF
TRBV6-1	few	TRBD1	TRBJ1-5	TGTGCCGGCGGGGACAGGGCGGGGGGCAATCAGCCCCAGCATTTT	CAGGDRAGGNQPQHF
TRBV2	.	TRBD2	TRBJ2-7	TGTGCCAGCAGATCCCTAGCGGGAGCAGGGTACTTC	CASRSLAGAGYF
TRBV6-2/TRBV6-3	.	.	TRBJ2-3	TGTGCCAGCAGTGATCGTGTGGAAGATACGCAGTATTTT	CASSDRVEDTQYF
TRBV7-9	.	TRBD1	TRBJ2-5	TGTGCCAGCAGCTTTTGGGACAGAAGGGAGACCCAGTACTTC	CASSFWDRRETQYF
TRBV6-5	.	TRBD1	TRBJ1-1	TGTGCCAGCAGTTACGGCGGGCGAAAACAGGGGAGGACTGAAGCTTTCTTT	CASSYGGRKQGRTEAFF
TRBV6-5	.	.	TRBJ2-6	TGTGCCAGCAGTTACGGGTCTGGGGCCAACGTCCTGACTTTC	CASSYGSGANVLTF
TRBV7-9	.	.	TRBJ2-5	TGTGCCAGCAGCTTGCAGGGTGCACAAGAGACCCAGTACTTC	CASSLQGAQETQYF
TRBV29-1	.	.	TRBJ2-1	TGCAGCGTTGAAGGAGTAGCGGATCAGTTCTTC	CSVEGVADQFF
TRBV2	once	.	TRBJ2-7	TGTGCCAGCAGTTTCCTGGGCGGGACAGTTAAGGACGAGCAGTACTTC	CASSFLGGTVKDEQYF
TRBV7-6	.	.	TRBJ2-4	TGTGCCAGCAGCGCCATAGGGGGAACATTAGCCAAAAACATTCAGTACTTC	CASSAIGGTLAKNIQYF
TRBV6-2/TRBV6-3	.	TRBD1	TRBJ2-7	TGTGCCAGCAGTCCACAGGGGCCTCTCTACGAGCAGTACTTC	CASSPQGPLYEQYF
TRBV11-1	.	TRBD2	TRBJ2-1	TGTGCCAGCAGCGGACCTACGATAGCGGGATCCAATGAGCAGTTCTTC	CASSGPTIAGSNEQFF
TRBV4-1	.	TRBD2	TRBJ2-5	TGCGCCAGCAGCCAAGATGTGGGAAGCGGGAGGGCCCCGGAGACCCAGTACTTC	CASSQDVGSGRAPETQYF
TRBV29-1	.	.	TRBJ1-5	TGCAGCGTTGAAATGCTAGGGGTCAATCAGCCCCAGCATTTT	CSVEMLGVNQPQHF
TRBV20-1	.	TRBD2	TRBJ2-1	TGCAGTGCTAGAAGGAGCGGGAGGGCCGAGGGTGAGCAGTTCTTC	CSARRSGRAEGEQFF
TRBV24-1	few	TRBD1	TRBJ1-2	TGTGCCACCAGTGACTCGAACAGGGGTGCCTATGGCTACACCTTC	CATSDSNRGAYGYTF
TRBV7-2	medium-sized	TRBD1	TRBJ1-2	TGTGCCAGCAGCTTGGGACAGACCCCTGGCTACACCTTC	CASSLGQTPGYTF
TRBV6-1	few	.	TRBJ2-1	TGTGCCAGCAGTGAAATGGTAGCCAAAGGACTCAATGAGCAGTTCTTC	CASSEMVAKGLNEQFF
TRBV5-4	.	.	TRBJ1-2	TGTGCCAGCAGCTTGGATAGCGGGGCCTATGGCTACACCTTC	CASSLDSGAYGYTF
TRBV20-1	once	.	TRBJ2-7	TGCAGTGCTAGAGATCTAACTCTGGATCTAATGGGTAGCCACGAGCAGTACTTC	CSARDLTLDLMGSHEQYF
TRBV10-3	.	TRBD2	TRBJ2-1	TGTGCCATCAGTGAGATCGGTCGGGAGGGCTCTAGCGAGCAGTTCTTC	CAISEIGREGSSEQFF
TRBV4-1	.	TRBD1	TRBJ1-1	TGCGCCAGCAGCCAAGGTGGGCGACAGGGGCTTAATGAAGCTTTCTTT	CASSQGGRQGLNEAFF
TRBV7-9	.	.	TRBJ1-2	TGTGCCAGCAGCCATAGGTATACTGCGCATTTCTATGGCTACACCTTC	CASSHRYTAHFYGYTF
TRBV19	.	.	TRBJ1-5	TGTGCCAGTAGCCCCGGGCAGTGGAAGGATCAGCCCCAGCATTTT	CASSPGQWKDQPQHF
TRBV6-1	few	.	TRBJ2-3	TGTGCCAGCAGTGAATCGCTTGGGGGCGGAGATACGCAGTATTTT	CASSESLGGGDTQYF
TRBV25-1	.	TRBD2	TRBJ2-1	TGTGCCAGCAGTGCTGGACTAGCGGGCTACTCCTACAATGAGCAGTTCTTC	CASSAGLAGYSYNEQFF
TRBV7-8	.	.	TRBJ1-2	TGTGCCAGCAGCTTAAGCCCTACTAACTATGGCTACACCTTC	CASSLSPTNYGYTF
TRBV28	.	.	TRBJ1-1	TGTGCCAGCAGTCCGACCTTCTCGAACACTGAAGCTTTCTTT	CASSPTFSNTEAFF
TRBV6-1	few	TRBD1	TRBJ1-5	TGTGCCAGCAGTGTGGACAGGGGACAGCCCCAGCATTTT	CASSVDRGQPQHF
TRBV6-1	few	.	TRBJ2-3	TGTGCCAGCAGTGACGGGGCTCCAGATACGCAGTATTTT	CASSDGAPDTQYF